This TCR beta chain was observed in a study of blood T cell repertoires in COVID-19. Whole-study context: Acute and convalescent COVID-19 samples came from the United States, Italy and Spain. PBMCs, B-cell-depleted T cells, or T cells provided the cDNA or gDNA that made up the material.

This clone was seen just once. Authors' methods: Amplification of reference gene primers was used by the study to estimate nucleated cell counts. Data came from immunoSEQ multiplex PCR; TCRdb stores just in-frame clones and leaves some out. The V and J calls and clone size are taken from that table; D and trimming were inferred from the DNA. The sample records some 21,000 clones, 75% to 90% being singletons. The sample comprised peripheral blood. The TCR was taken from a human donor with acute or convalescent COVID-19. The donor label of this sample is uncertain.

DNA of the CDR3: TGTGCCACCCCGGAGATGACGGAGAATTCACCCCTCCACTTT. This gives the protein CATPEMTENSPLHF. V and J are TRBV7-9 and TRBJ1-6; the D is unclear. Germline CDR1 and CDR2: SEHNR and FQNEAQ (reference sequence). The CDR3 has 14 amino acids. Trimming removed 10 bases from V and 7 bases from J, with 17 bases in between.